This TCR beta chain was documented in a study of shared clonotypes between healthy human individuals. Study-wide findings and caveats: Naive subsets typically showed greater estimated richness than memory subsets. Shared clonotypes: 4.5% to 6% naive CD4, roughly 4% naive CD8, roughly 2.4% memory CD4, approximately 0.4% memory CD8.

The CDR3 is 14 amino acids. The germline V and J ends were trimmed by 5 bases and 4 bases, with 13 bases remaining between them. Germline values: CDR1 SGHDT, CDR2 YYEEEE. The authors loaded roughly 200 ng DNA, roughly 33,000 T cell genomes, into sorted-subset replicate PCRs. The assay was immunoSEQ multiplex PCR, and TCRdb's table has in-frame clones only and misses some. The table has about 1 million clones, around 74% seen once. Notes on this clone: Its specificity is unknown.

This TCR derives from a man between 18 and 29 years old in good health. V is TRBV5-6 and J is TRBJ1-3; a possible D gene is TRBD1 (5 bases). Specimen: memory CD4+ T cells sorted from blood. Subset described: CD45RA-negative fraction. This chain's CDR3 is CASRLTGQGNTIYF. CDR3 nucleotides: TGTGCCAGCAGACTGACGGGGCAAGGAAACACCATATATTTT.